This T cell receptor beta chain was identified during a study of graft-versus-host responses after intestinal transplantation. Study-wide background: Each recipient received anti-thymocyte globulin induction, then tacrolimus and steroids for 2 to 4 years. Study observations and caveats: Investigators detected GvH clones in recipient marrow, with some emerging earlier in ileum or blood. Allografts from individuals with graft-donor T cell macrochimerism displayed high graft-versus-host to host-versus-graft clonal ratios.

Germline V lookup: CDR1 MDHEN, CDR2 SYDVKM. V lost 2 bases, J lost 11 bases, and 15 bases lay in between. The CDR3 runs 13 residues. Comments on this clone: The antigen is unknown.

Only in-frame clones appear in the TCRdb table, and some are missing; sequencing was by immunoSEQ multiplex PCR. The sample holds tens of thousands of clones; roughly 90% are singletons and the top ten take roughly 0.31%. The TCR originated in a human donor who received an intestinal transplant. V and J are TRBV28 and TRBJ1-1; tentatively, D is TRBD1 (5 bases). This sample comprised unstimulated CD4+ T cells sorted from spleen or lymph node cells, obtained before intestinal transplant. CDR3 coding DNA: TGTGCCAGCAGTTTAGTGGGTGGGAAGGGGGCTTTCTTT. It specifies CASSLVGGKGAFF. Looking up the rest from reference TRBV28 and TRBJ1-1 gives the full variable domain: DVKVTQSSRYLVKRTGEKVFLECVQDMDHENMFWYRQDPGLGLRLIYFSYDVKMKEKGDIPEGYSVSREKKERFSLILESASTNQTSMYLCASSLVGGKGAFFGQGTRLTVV.